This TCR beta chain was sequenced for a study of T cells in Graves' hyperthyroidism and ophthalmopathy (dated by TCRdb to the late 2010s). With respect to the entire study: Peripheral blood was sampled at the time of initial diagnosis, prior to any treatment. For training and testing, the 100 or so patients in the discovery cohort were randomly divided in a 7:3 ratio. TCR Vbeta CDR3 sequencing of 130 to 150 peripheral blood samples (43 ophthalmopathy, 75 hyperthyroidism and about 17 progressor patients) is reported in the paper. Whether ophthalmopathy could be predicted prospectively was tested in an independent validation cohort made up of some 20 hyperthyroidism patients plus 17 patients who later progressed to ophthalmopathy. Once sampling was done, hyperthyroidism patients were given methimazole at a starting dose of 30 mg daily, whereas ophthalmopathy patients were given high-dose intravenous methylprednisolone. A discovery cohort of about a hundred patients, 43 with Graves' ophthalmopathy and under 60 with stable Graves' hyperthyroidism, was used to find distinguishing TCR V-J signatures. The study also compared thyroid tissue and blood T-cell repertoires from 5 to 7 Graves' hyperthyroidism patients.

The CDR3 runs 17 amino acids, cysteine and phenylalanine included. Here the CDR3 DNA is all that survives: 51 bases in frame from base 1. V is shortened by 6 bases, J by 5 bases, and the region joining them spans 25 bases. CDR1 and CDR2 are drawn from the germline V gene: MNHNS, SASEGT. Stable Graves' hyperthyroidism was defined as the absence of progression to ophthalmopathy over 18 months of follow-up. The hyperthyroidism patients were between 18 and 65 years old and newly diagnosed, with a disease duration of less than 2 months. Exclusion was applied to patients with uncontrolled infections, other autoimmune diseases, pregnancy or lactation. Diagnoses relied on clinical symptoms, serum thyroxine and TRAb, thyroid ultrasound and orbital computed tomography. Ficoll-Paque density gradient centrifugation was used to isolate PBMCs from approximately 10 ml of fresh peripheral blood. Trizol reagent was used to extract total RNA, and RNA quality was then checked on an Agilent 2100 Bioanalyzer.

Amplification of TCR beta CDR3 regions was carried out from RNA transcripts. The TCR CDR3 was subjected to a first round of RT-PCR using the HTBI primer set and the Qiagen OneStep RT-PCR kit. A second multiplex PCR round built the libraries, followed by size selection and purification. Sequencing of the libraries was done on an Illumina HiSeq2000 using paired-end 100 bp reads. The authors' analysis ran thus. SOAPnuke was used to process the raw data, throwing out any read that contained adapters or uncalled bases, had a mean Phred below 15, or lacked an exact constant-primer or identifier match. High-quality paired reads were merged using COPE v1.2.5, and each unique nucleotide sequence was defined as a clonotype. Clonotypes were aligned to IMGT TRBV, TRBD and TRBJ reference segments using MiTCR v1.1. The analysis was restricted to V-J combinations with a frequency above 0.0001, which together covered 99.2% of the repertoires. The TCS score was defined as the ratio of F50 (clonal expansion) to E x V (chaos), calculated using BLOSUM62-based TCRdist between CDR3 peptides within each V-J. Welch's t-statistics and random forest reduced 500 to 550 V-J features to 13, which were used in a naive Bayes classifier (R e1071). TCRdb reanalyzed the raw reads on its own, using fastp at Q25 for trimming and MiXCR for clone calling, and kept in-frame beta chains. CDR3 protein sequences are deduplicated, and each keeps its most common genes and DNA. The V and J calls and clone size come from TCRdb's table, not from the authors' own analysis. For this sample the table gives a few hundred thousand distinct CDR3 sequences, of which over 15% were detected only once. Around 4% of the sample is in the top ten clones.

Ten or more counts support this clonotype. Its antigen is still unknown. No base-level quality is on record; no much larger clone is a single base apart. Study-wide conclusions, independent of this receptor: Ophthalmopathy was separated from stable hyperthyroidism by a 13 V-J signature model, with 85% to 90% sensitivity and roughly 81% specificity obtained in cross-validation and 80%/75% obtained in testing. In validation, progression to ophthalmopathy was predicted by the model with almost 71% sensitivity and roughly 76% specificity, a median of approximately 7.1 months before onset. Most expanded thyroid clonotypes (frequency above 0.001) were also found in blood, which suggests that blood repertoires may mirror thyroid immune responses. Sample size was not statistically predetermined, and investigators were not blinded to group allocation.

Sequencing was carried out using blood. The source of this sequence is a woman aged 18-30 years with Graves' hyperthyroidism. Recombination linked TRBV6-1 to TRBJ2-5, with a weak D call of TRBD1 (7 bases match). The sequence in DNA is TGTGCCAGCAGCCCTTTCCTAAGGGCTCAGGGGGGTGAGACCCAGTACTTC. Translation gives CASSPFLRAQGGETQYF.